In this sample, the clone carrying this TCR beta chain turned up a few times. Its target is unknown. Data came from immunoSEQ multiplex PCR; TCRdb stores just in-frame clones and leaves some out. The sample contains around 130,000 clones, around 94% of which appear only once. The data derive from a study of T cell responses to AZD1222 COVID-19 vaccine. Study results and caveats: Elevations in Spike-specific TCR breadth and depth followed administration of two AZD1222 doses.

The V gene lost 7 bases and the J gene lost 0 bases, with 15 bases spanning the gap. CDR3 length: 15 residues. Germline CDR1 and CDR2: MNHEY and SVGAGI. The source is an adult in good health. The chain recombines TRBV6-5 with TRBJ1-2, with a weak D call TRBD1 (6 bases). The source material was peripheral blood, sampled on day 0 of AZD1222 vaccination. The CDR3 here is CASIRQGSSNYGYTF. For the CDR3, the DNA is TGTGCCAGCATCAGGCAGGGGTCATCTAACTATGGCTACACCTTC.